The clone carrying this T cell receptor beta chain showed up many times. The target antigen is unknown. CDR1 MNHEY and CDR2 SVGEGT come from the germline V gene. V was cut by 4 bases and J by 3 bases, with 6 bases left in between. There are 12 residues in the CDR3. MiXCR, run by TCRdb on the 5' RACE reads, gives a single entry per CDR3 protein. This sample has about 660,000 distinct CDR3 sequences, with 8% to 9% found just once. The data were taken from a study of identical twins. Study-wide points: In beta out-of-frame sequences, the excess sharing between twins was weaker. Findings depended on cross-sectional statistics rather than tracking the same donors. Compared with models, monozygotic twins showed more out-of-frame TCR alpha sharing.

The same data also went into a second study, on yellow fever vaccine responses in identical twins.

This chain uses TRBV6-2 or TRBV6-3 with TRBJ2-5; D gene uncertain. Sequencing input: PBMCs. The receptor comes from a woman aged 18-29 years in good health. Written as DNA, the CDR3 is TGTGCCAGCAGTTCCTCTGAAGAGACCCAGTACTTC. It specifies CASSSSEETQYF.